The source of this T cell receptor beta chain is a study of T cell responses to AZD1222 COVID-19 vaccine. Whole-study findings and limits: The donor cohort was predominantly white British with a female majority, and clonal diversity may have been underestimated.

This CDR3 spans 14 amino acids. With 1 base removed from V and 4 bases from J, the gap between germline ends came to 7 bases. Germline V gene data show CDR1 as SGHTA and CDR2 as FQGNSA. The data were produced by immunoSEQ multiplex PCR, yet TCRdb's version contains in-frame clones alone and is incomplete. The profile covers 6,000 to 6,500 clones, with about 89% appearing a single time and 15% taken by the ten largest. Of note for this clone: Its target is unknown.

This sequence was found in an adult who received the AZD1222 COVID-19 vaccine. The V gene is TRBV7-2, the J gene TRBJ1-4, with no clear D. The material sequenced was peripheral blood, taken 28 days after the second AZD1222 dose. The CDR3 nucleotides read TGTGCCAGCAGCTTAGGAGGCAGTAATGAAAAACTGTTTTTT. This encodes CASSLGGSNEKLFF.